Listed below are T cell receptor beta chains from one sample, sequenced in a study of blood T cell repertoires in COVID-19. This table comes from immunoSEQ multiplex PCR, and its TCRdb copy is limited to in-frame clones, with some not included. The sample yields fewer than 350,000 clones, roughly 93% seen once. Sample: PBMCs or T cells enriched from blood (not recorded which). Receptors were obtained from a woman aged 40 to 55 with acute COVID-19. Both conserved end residues are part of each CDR3. D genes are given only for firm matches. The listing skips clone size in some rows; elsewhere it reads once, few, many or a size class.

j_call v_call clone_size d_call cdr3_aa cdr3_nt
TRBJ2-1 TRBV19 . . CASSIPFAGEQFF TGTGCCAGTAGTATCCCCTTCGCTGGCGAGCAGTTCTTC
TRBJ2-7 TRBV12-3/TRBV12-4 . TRBD2 CASRVSGGHEQYF TGTGCCAGCAGAGTTAGCGGGGGCCACGAGCAGTACTTC
TRBJ2-5 TRBV25-1 once . CASSRPGPHSGTQYF TGTGCCAGCAGCCGACCAGGGCCTCACAGTGGGACCCAGTACTTC
TRBJ2-1 TRBV19 . TRBD2 CASSPGGTRLNEQFF TGTGCCAGTAGCCCCGGAGGGACTAGGCTAAATGAGCAGTTCTTC
TRBJ1-2 TRBV18 . TRBD1 CASSPYSGQGAVGNGYTF TGTGCCAGCTCACCTTACTCCGGACAGGGGGCGGTGGGAAATGGCTACACCTTC
TRBJ1-3 TRBV27 . TRBD1 CASRPTGGNTIYF TGTGCCAGCAGACCGACAGGGGGAAACACCATATATTTT
TRBJ1-4 TRBV19 . . CAIQERTREKLFF TGTGCGATCCAAGAGAGGACTCGTGAAAAACTGTTTTTT
TRBJ1-5 TRBV4-2 . . CASSQERDFFGNQPQHF TGTGCCAGCAGCCAAGAGAGGGACTTTTTTGGTAATCAGCCCCAGCATTTT
TRBJ1-5 TRBV24-1 . TRBD1 CATSRTGPNQPQHF TGTGCCACCAGTCGGACAGGGCCCAATCAGCCCCAGCATTTT
TRBJ2-2 TRBV9 many . CASSPSRQLRRDGELFF TGTGCCAGCAGCCCCAGCCGACAGCTTCGAAGGGACGGGGAGCTGTTTTTT
TRBJ2-7 TRBV7-8 few . CASSLEEAGTTSEQYF TGTGCCAGCAGCTTAGAAGAGGCGGGAACCACGTCAGAGCAGTACTTC
TRBJ2-5 TRBV18 . . CASSPHARVETQYF TGTGCCAGCTCACCACACGCCAGGGTAGAGACCCAGTACTTC
TRBJ2-3 TRBV11-3 . TRBD1 CASSLTGQDTDTQYF TGTGCCAGCAGCTTGACGGGACAGGACACAGATACGCAGTATTTT
TRBJ1-5 TRBV28 once . CASSGEQLPSNQPQHF TGTGCCAGCAGTGGGGAGCAACTACCTAGCAATCAGCCCCAGCATTTT
TRBJ2-3 TRBV6-1 . TRBD2 CASSEAGGFTDTQYF TGTGCCAGCAGTGAGGCGGGGGGGTTCACAGATACGCAGTATTTT
TRBJ2-4 TRBV4-3 few . CASSLHRSPVSASGKNIQYF TGCGCCAGCAGCCTCCACCGTTCTCCAGTTTCGGCCTCGGGCAAAAACATTCAGTACTTC
TRBJ2-1 TRBV28 once TRBD2 CASSFLWRTSGGGSYNEQFF TGTGCCAGCAGTTTCCTTTGGAGAACTAGCGGGGGGGGCTCCTACAATGAGCAGTTCTTC
TRBJ2-3 TRBV6-5 . . CASSYSKSILTDTQYF TGTGCCAGCAGTTACTCGAAGTCTATCCTCACAGATACGCAGTATTTT
TRBJ1-3 TRBV30 . . CASTILSGNTIYF TGTGCCTCTACGATTCTCTCTGGAAACACCATATATTTT
TRBJ2-7 TRBV11-2 . . CASSGTIGGAGGSYEQYF TGTGCCAGCAGCGGAACGATCGGGGGGGCAGGGGGATCCTACGAGCAGTACTTC
TRBJ1-4 TRBV3-1/TRBV3-2 . . CASSRNSGANEKLFF TGTGCCAGCAGCCGAAACAGCGGTGCTAATGAAAAACTGTTTTTT
TRBJ1-2 TRBV4-2 . . CASRRDGPYGYTF TGTGCCAGCAGGCGGGACGGCCCCTATGGCTACACCTTC
TRBJ1-2 TRBV12-3/TRBV12-4 once . CASSFRPGGYTF TGTGCCAGCAGTTTTCGGCCAGGGGGCTACACCTTC
TRBJ1-5 TRBV7-2 . . CASSLRGYSNQPQHF TGTGCCAGCAGCTTAAGGGGGTATAGCAATCAGCCCCAGCATTTT
TRBJ2-2 TRBV6-5 . . CASSNQRFNTGELFF TGTGCCAGCAGCAACCAGCGGTTTAACACCGGGGAGCTGTTTTTT
TRBJ2-5 TRBV9 once . CASSVLENQETQYF TGTGCCAGCAGCGTGCTAGAAAACCAAGAGACCCAGTACTTC